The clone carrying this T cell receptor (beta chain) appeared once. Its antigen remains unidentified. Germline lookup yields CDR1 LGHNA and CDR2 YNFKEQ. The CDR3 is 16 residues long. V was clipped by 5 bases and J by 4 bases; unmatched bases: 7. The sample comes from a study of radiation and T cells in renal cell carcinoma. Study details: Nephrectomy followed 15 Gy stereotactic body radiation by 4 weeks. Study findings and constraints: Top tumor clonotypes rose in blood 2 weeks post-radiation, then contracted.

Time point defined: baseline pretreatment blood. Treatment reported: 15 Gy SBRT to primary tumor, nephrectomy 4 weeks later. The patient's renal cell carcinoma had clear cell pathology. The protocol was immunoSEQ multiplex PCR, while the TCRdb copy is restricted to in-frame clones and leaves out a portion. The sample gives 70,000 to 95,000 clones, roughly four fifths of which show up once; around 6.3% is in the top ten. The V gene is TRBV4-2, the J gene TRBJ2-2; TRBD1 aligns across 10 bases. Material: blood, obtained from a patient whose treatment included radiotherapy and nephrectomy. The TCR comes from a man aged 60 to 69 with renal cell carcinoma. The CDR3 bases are TGTGCCAGCAGCTTTAGGACAGGGGGAGGCACCGGGGAGCTGTTTTTT. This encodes CASSFRTGGGTGELFF.